These T cell receptor beta chains were read from a single sample in a study of beta chain features in type 1 diabetes. The data were produced by immunoSEQ multiplex PCR, yet TCRdb's version contains in-frame clones alone and is incomplete. The table shows hundreds of thousands of clones, with around 12% occurring only once. The specimen was naive CD4+ T cells from blood. The source is a man aged 18-30 years in good health. Each CDR3 is given with its conserved first and last residue. Fields, in order: clone size, D gene, J gene, V gene, CDR3 length, CDR3 DNA, CDR3 protein. The D gene is left open where the match is weak. Size is stated for part of the rows, as once, few or many counts, or as a class when the clone is expanded.

few | TRBD2 | TRBJ2-1 | TRBV9 | 17 | TGTGCCAGCAGCGTTACAGGGGGGACTAGCGGGAGTAATGAGCAGTTCTTC | CASSVTGGTSGSNEQFF
few | NA | TRBJ1-3 | TRBV5-1 | 15 | TGCGCCAGCAGCTCGGACGGAGGTCCTGGAAACACCATATATTTT | CASSSDGGPGNTIYF
few | TRBD2 | TRBJ2-5 | TRBV4-2 | 16 | TGTGCCAGCAGCCAAGAGGGCGGGGGGCTCCAAGAGACCCAGTACTTC | CASSQEGGGLQETQYF
NA | TRBD2 | TRBJ2-1 | TRBV19 | 15 | TGTGCCAGTAGGGAGACTAGCGGGACCTACAATGAGCAGTTCTTC | CASRETSGTYNEQFF
few | TRBD1 | TRBJ2-6 | TRBV6-1 | 15 | TGTGCCAGCAGTCAACCGGGACAGGGGTTGTACGTCCTGACTTTC | CASSQPGQGLYVLTF
few | NA | TRBJ2-3 | TRBV6-1 | 15 | TGTGCCAGCAGCGTCGACAGTGTACCCCCAGATACGCAGTATTTT | CASSVDSVPPDTQYF
few | NA | TRBJ1-2 | TRBV7-3 | 13 | TGTGCCAGCAGCTTAGAGGAGGGTTATGGCTACACCTTC | CASSLEEGYGYTF
NA | NA | TRBJ2-2 | TRBV27 | 15 | TGTGCCAGCAGTTTAAACAGGCTTAGAGACGGGGAGCTGTTTTTT | CASSLNRLRDGELFF
few | NA | TRBJ2-7 | TRBV18 | 15 | TGTGCCAGCTCACCCCTCGGGAGTGACCCCTACGAGCAGTACTTC | CASSPLGSDPYEQYF
NA | NA | TRBJ2-2 | TRBV6-5 | 15 | TGTGCCAGCAGTCTATCGATTGCGAACACCGGGGAGCTGTTTTTT | CASSLSIANTGELFF
few | TRBD2 | TRBJ2-7 | TRBV9 | 16 | TGTGCCAGCAGCCCTGGACTAGCGGGGGGCGCCTACGAGCAGTACTTC | CASSPGLAGGAYEQYF
few | NA | TRBJ2-1 | TRBV4-3 | 13 | TGCGCCAGCAGCCAAGATTCTAGTTATGAGCAGTTCTTC | CASSQDSSYEQFF
few | NA | TRBJ2-3 | TRBV11-2 | 15 | TGTGCCAGCAGCTTATACAGGGTCGGTACAGATACGCAGTATTTT | CASSLYRVGTDTQYF
NA | TRBD2 | TRBJ2-3 | TRBV7-6 | 16 | TGTGCCAGCAGTACGACTAGCGGGAGGGCCACAGATACGCAGTATTTT | CASSTTSGRATDTQYF
few | NA | TRBJ2-7 | TRBV29-1 | 11 | TGCAGCGTCAGGGCCTCCTACGAGCAGTACTTC | CSVRASYEQYF
few | NA | TRBJ1-1 | TRBV29-1 | 13 | TGCAGCGTTGCCGCAGCAGGGGACACTGAAGCTTTCTTT | CSVAAAGDTEAFF
NA | NA | TRBJ2-5 | TRBV28 | 13 | TGTGCCAGCACCTTGGGGAGGTCGGAGACCCAGTACTTC | CASTLGRSETQYF
few | TRBD1 | TRBJ1-5 | TRBV5-4 | 15 | TGTGCCAGCAGCCAAAGACAGGGGTCAGGTCAGCCCCAGCATTTT | CASSQRQGSGQPQHF
few | NA | TRBJ2-5 | TRBV5-1 | 14 | TGCGCCAGCAGCTTGGTACAGGCACAAGAGACCCAGTACTTC | CASSLVQAQETQYF
NA | NA | TRBJ2-5 | TRBV15 | 15 | TGTGCCACCAGCAGAGAGACTCAGGGTGGAGAGACCCAGTACTTC | CATSRETQGGETQYF
many | TRBD2 | TRBJ2-7 | TRBV13 | 12 | TGTGCCAGCAGCTTAGGGCTAGCGGCGCAGTACTTC | CASSLGLAAQYF
NA | NA | TRBJ2-3 | TRBV11-3 | 16 | TGTGCCAGCAGCTTAGGATTTGGGCCTTTGACAGATACGCAGTATTTT | CASSLGFGPLTDTQYF
NA | TRBD2 | TRBJ2-1 | TRBV2 | 16 | TGTGCCATTCCTACGGCTGGGGCGGGGGTTGGTAATGAGCAGTTCTTC | CAIPTAGAGVGNEQFF
few | NA | TRBJ1-1 | TRBV5-1 | 13 | TGCGCCAGCAGCCCCGACACCAACACTGAAGCTTTCTTT | CASSPDTNTEAFF
NA | TRBD2 | TRBJ2-5 | TRBV7-2 | 15 | TGTGCCAGCAGCCAAGGAGCGGGGGGGCAAGAGACCCAGTACTTC | CASSQGAGGQETQYF
NA | TRBD1 | TRBJ2-4 | TRBV28 | 15 | TGTGCCAGCAGTTTCGTGGCAGGGGGCTTTAACATTCAGTACTTC | CASSFVAGGFNIQYF
NA | NA | TRBJ2-2 | TRBV6-1 | 14 | TGTGCCAGCAGTCGGGACTTAAACACCGGGGAGCTGTTTTTT | CASSRDLNTGELFF
few | NA | TRBJ2-7 | TRBV15 | 15 | TGTGCCACCAGCAGAGAGGGGGGTCCTTTCTACGAGCAGTACTTC | CATSREGGPFYEQYF
few | TRBD1 | TRBJ2-7 | TRBV28 | 14 | TGTGCCAGCAGTCTGGGACAGGGGGGCTACGAGCAGTACTTC | CASSLGQGGYEQYF
NA | NA | TRBJ2-2 | TRBV11-2 | 16 | TGTGCCAGCACCCGCCTCCCCCCCGGACAGTCCGGGGAGCTGTTTTTT | CASTRLPPGQSGELFF
NA | NA | TRBJ2-1 | TRBV5-4 | 15 | TGTGCCAGCAGCTTATCGACGGGGTCCTACAATGAGCAGTTCTTC | CASSLSTGSYNEQFF
NA | TRBD2 | TRBJ2-6 | TRBV29-1 | 18 | TGCAGCGTTTTCGTAAGGACTAGCGGGAGGGCTGGGGCCAACGTCCTGACTTTC | CSVFVRTSGRAGANVLTF
NA | TRBD2 | TRBJ2-1 | TRBV28 | 15 | TGTGCCAGCAGTTTCGTGACAGCAGCGGGGAATGAGCAGTTCTTC | CASSFVTAAGNEQFF
NA | NA | TRBJ2-5 | TRBV28 | 14 | TGTGCCAGCACCCCGGGACTCCCTGAAGAGACCCAGTACTTC | CASTPGLPEETQYF
NA | NA | TRBJ2-2 | TRBV4-2 | 15 | TGTGCCAGCAGCCAAGGGACTTCGAACACCGGGGAGCTGTTTTTT | CASSQGTSNTGELFF
NA | TRBD1 | TRBJ1-1 | TRBV5-1 | 13 | TGCGCCAGCAGCTTAACAGGGGGGCCTGAAGCTTTCTTT | CASSLTGGPEAFF
NA | NA | TRBJ2-3 | TRBV29-1 | 13 | TGCAGCGCCAGTAGCAGAGCCACAGATACGCAGTATTTT | CSASSRATDTQYF
few | TRBD1 | TRBJ2-7 | TRBV11-1 | 13 | TGTGCCAGCAGCGGGGGGACAGGCTACGAGCAGTACTTC | CASSGGTGYEQYF
NA | NA | TRBJ2-6 | TRBV12-2 | 17 | TGTGCAAGTCGCTTAGTTTCCACAAGCTCTGGGGCCAACGTCCTGACTTTC | CASRLVSTSSGANVLTF
few | NA | TRBJ1-1 | TRBV18 | 17 | TGTGCCAGCTCACCATCAGGGGCCGGGTTTATCAACACTGAAGCTTTCTTT | CASSPSGAGFINTEAFF
NA | TRBD2 | TRBJ2-1 | TRBV6-5 | 16 | TGTGCCAGCAGTTACTCGATACTAGCGGGGTACAATGAGCAGTTCTTC | CASSYSILAGYNEQFF
NA | NA | TRBJ1-1 | TRBV28 | 14 | TGTGCCAGCAAGGCGGGAGGGGTCGGCACTGAAGCTTTCTTT | CASKAGGVGTEAFF
NA | NA | TRBJ2-1 | TRBV28 | 14 | TGTGCCAGCAGCCATCTTGACAGATACAATGAGCAGTTCTTC | CASSHLDRYNEQFF
NA | TRBD1 | TRBJ2-5 | TRBV5-1 | 15 | TGCGCCAGCAGCCAACGGACAGGGCTTGGAGAGACCCAGTACTTC | CASSQRTGLGETQYF
NA | NA | TRBJ2-7 | TRBV19 | 15 | TGTGCCAGTAGTATAGCGGCCCGGGGGACCTACGAGCAGTACTTC | CASSIAARGTYEQYF
few | NA | TRBJ2-7 | TRBV28 | 11 | TGTGCCAGCAGCCCAGGGTACGAGCAGTACTTC | CASSPGYEQYF
NA | TRBD1 | TRBJ1-2 | TRBV4-1 | 12 | TGCGCCAGCAGCCAAGCAGGGGGCCGCTACACCTTC | CASSQAGGRYTF
NA | TRBD1 | TRBJ2-5 | TRBV4-3 | 17 | TGCGCCAGCAGCCAAGATTATGCGACAGGGGGCTTAGAGACCCAGTACTTC | CASSQDYATGGLETQYF
NA | NA | TRBJ1-2 | TRBV6-4 | 15 | TGTGCCAGCAGTGTGACCCACAGAGCTAACTATGGCTACACCTTC | CASSVTHRANYGYTF
NA | TRBD1 | TRBJ1-1 | TRBV7-3 | 13 | TGTGCCAGCAGCGGGCCAGGGGGCTCGAAAGCTTTCTTT | CASSGPGGSKAFF
NA | TRBD1 | TRBJ1-4 | TRBV5-1 | 15 | TGCGCCAGCAGCCCTGGGGGCAGGGGGGATGAAAAACTGTTTTTT | CASSPGGRGDEKLFF
NA | TRBD2 | TRBJ2-2 | TRBV28 | 13 | TGTGCCAGCAGTTGGCTAGCGGCCGGGGAGCTGTTTTTT | CASSWLAAGELFF
NA | TRBD2 | TRBJ2-7 | TRBV18 | 18 | TGTGCCAGCTCACGTCAAGGGACTAGCGGGAGCGGAACCTACGAGCAGTACTTC | CASSRQGTSGSGTYEQYF